The T cell receptor (beta chain) under discussion was sequenced for a study of T-cell memory formation after mild COVID-19 (dated by TCRdb to the early 2020s). In the study overall: Most TCR sequence clusters were specific to one of the two donors. Longitudinal TCRalpha and TCRbeta repertoire sequencing tracked T-cell clones expanding and contracting after mild COVID-19 in a couple of donors. Two young, previously healthy adult volunteers, one female and one male, were included in the cohort.

The CDR3 runs 14 amino acids, cysteine and phenylalanine included. Left in the record is the CDR3 DNA by itself, 42 bases read in frame from the first base. Between the V and J ends, shortened by 4 bases and 4 bases respectively, the junction contains 14 bases. CDR1 is given as SGHRS and CDR2 as YFSETQ, both from the germline V gene. Data came from an Illumina NovaSeq 6000. Using 5'RACE with constant-segment primers, TCRalpha and TCRbeta cDNA libraries were constructed, with sample barcodes and unique molecular identifiers added in the process. RNA was extracted from every sample with Trizol reagent. Library amplification was performed in two PCR steps, and a second sample barcode and Illumina TruSeq adapters were introduced in the second step. The libraries were sequenced on an Illumina NovaSeq using 2 x 150 bp paired-end reads. The paper's processing steps were these. Reads were demultiplexed and collapsed into UMI-guided consensus sequences with migec v1.2.7. With mixcr v2.1.11, UMI consensuses were aligned to TRA and TRB V and J templates and assembled into clonotypes. Clonotypes were classified as expanded or contracted when called significant by both edgeR and NoisET, with noise models trained on biological replicates. For edgeR calls, the cutoffs were a false discovery rate-adjusted p below 0.01 and a log2 fold-change threshold of 1. As an exploratory analysis of dynamics, max-normalized trajectories of the 1000 most abundant clonotypes were examined by PCA with hierarchical clustering. The CD4 or CD8 phenotype of responding clones was assigned using the separately sequenced CD4+ and CD8+ repertoires. TCRdb's own reprocessing of the public reads used fastp at Q25 and MiXCR and kept productive beta chains. Identical CDR3 protein sequences are pooled into one entry, listed with their most common genes and DNA. The V and J calls and clone size are TCRdb's, not the authors'. The sample records about 350,000 distinct CDR3 sequences, under 30% of which are singletons. The top ten hold about 13% of the sample.

The paper's findings and limits, for the study overall: Balanced CD4/CD8 phenotypes were observed for clones contracting from day 15 to 85, whereas a bias towards CD4+ was observed for a second wave of clones expanding from day 15 to 37. Only a couple of mild cases were covered by the study, and larger cohorts that include severe cases with pre-infection samples were considered necessary. Some responding clones were found in pre-infection memory, which suggests that pre-existing cross-reactive memory T cells took part in the SARS-CoV-2 response. Contracting CD4+ clones turned up mainly in the CM and EM memory subsets, whereas EMRA was where CD8+ clones were enriched. SARS-CoV-2 specificity of the second-wave clones peaking on day 37 was not confirmed.

This clonotype was recorded a few times. This receptor's antigen is unknown. No quality values exist for individual bases; no much larger clone is one base distant. Ficoll-Paque density gradient centrifugation was the method used to isolate PBMCs. The clonotype was recovered from an adult woman who had mild COVID-19 (a few samples of this study predate the infection). The sample titles of this study are shuffled in the database, so cell type and time point are left out; the donor was told from shared clones. Input material: PBMCs or a T cell subset sorted from them (not recorded which). This chain joins TRBV5-1 to TRBJ1-2; no D gene can be assigned with confidence. Here the CDR3 is given as CASSLLQETYGYTF. The nucleotide sequence is TGCGCCAGCAGCCTGCTTCAGGAAACCTATGGCTACACCTTC.